A single sample is the source of the 32 T cell receptor beta chains below, sequenced in a study of cytomegalovirus exposure and HLA in healthy donors. Primers included in the PCR were 60 Vbeta and 13 Jbeta primers. Here immunoSEQ multiplex PCR was the method, and the copy in TCRdb shows in-frame clones only, minus some. In the table there are about 91,000 clones, about three quarters of which are singletons. The sequenced sample consisted of PBMCs. Receptors originate from a male donor in good health and CMV-seropositive.

V gene TRBV5-4 combines with J gene TRBJ2-7, with TRBD2 identical over 13 bases. The germline gives CDR1 SGHNT, CDR2 YYREEE (reference sequence). The length of the CDR3 is 19 residues. The trim removed 0 bases at V and 3 bases at J, leaving 12 bases unmatched. CDR3 bases: TGTGCCAGCAGCTTGGCAGGACTAGCGGGAGCTTTTTCGGGCTACGAGCAGTACTTC. Amino acids: CASSLAGLAGAFSGYEQYF.

The V call is TRBV20-1, the J call TRBJ1-2; maybe TRBD1 (5 bases). Per the germline V gene, CDR1 is DFQATT and CDR2 is SNEGSKA (reference sequence). The CDR3 spans 11 residues. With 2 bases removed from V and 9 bases from J, the gap between germline ends came to 10 bases. The CDR3 DNA follows: TGCAGTGCTAGAACGGGGACTAGCTACACCTTC. Encoded protein: CSARTGTSYTF.

The rearrangement uses TRBV27 and TRBJ2-2; D unresolved. Germline V gene sequence: CDR1 MNHEY, CDR2 SMNVEV (reference sequence). The CDR3 loop spans 14 amino acids. Trimming took off 3 bases at V and 1 base at J, with 6 bases between the two ends. CDR3 nucleotide sequence: TGTGCCAGCAGTTTTACACAGAACACCGGGGAGCTGTTTTTT. As protein: CASSFTQNTGELFF.

CDR3 residues: CASSSWSSYNSPLHF. In nucleotides, the CDR3 is TGTGCCAGCAGTTCCTGGAGCTCCTATAATTCACCCCTCCACTTT. V is TRBV27 and J is TRBJ1-6; D gene uncertain. V lost 4 bases and J 0 bases, leaving 7 bases between the germline ends. This CDR3 has 15 amino acids. In germline, CDR1 is MNHEY, CDR2 SMNVEV (reference sequence).

J is TRBJ1-5 and V is TRBV27, with TRBD1 matching 8 bases. Germline CDR1 reads MNHEY; CDR2 reads SMNVEV (reference sequence). V lost 6 bases and J lost 5; bases outside the gene matches: 9. The CDR3 sequence is 15 residues long. The CDR3 region is CASRSDGQGYQPQHF. In DNA, the CDR3 is TGTGCCAGCAGATCCGACGGACAGGGTTATCAGCCCCAGCATTTT.

This sequence joins TRBV6-1 and TRBJ1-4; D may be TRBD1 (5 bases). Germline V gene lookup returns CDR1 MNHNS and CDR2 SASEGT. This CDR3 has 15 amino acids. V was trimmed by 3 bases and J by 8 bases, leaving 16 bases between them. CDR3 nucleotides: TGTGCCAGCAGTGACTTGAAAGGGGTTGGAGAAAAACTGTTTTTT. Protein: CASSDLKGVGEKLFF.

V gene TRBV7-2 combines with J gene TRBJ2-3; possible D gene TRBD2, 6 bases. The V and J ends lost 6 bases and 2 bases respectively, with 15 bases between them. The germline V gene encodes CDR1 SGHTA and CDR2 FQGNSA. The CDR3 runs 15 residues. The CDR3: CASRTPGLNTDTQYF. Written as DNA, the CDR3 is TGTGCCAGCAGGACACCGGGACTGAACACAGATACGCAGTATTTT.

The CDR3 DNA reads TGTGCCAGCAGCTTGCGTGGACAGGGCTCCTACGAGCAGTACTTC. Encoded protein: CASSLRGQGSYEQYF. This sequence joins TRBV5-4 and TRBJ2-7; the match to TRBD1 covers 8 bases. The CDR3 runs to 15 residues. Unmatched junction bases numbered 3, after V lost 1 base and J lost 0 bases. The germline CDR1 and CDR2 sequences are SGHNT and YYREEE (reference sequence). Full variable domain (missing parts from reference TRBV5-4 and TRBJ2-7): ETGVTQSPTHLIKTRGQQVTLRCSSQSGHNTVSWYQQALGQGPQFIFQYYREEENGRGNFPPRFSGLQFPNYSSELNVNALELDDSALYLCASSLRGQGSYEQYFGPGTRLTVT.

The chain has TRBV5-8 and TRBJ1-1, with 10 positions matching TRBD1. Trimming took 4 bases from V and 6 from J; bases not matched to a gene: 3. Germline loops: CDR1 SGHTS, CDR2 YDEGEE. This CDR3 is built from 13 residues. CDR3 coding DNA: TGTGCCAGCAGCCGACAGGGGGCACCTGAAGCTTTCTTT. This encodes CASSRQGAPEAFF.

This sequence joins TRBV27 and TRBJ2-2; 7 bases match TRBD2. V was pared by 4 bases and J by 1 base, with 3 bases of the junction left unmatched. The CDR3 runs 15 residues. The germline V gene has CDR1 MNHEY and CDR2 SMNVEV (reference sequence). This CDR3 reads CASSWASGNTGELFF. The CDR3 nucleotides are TGTGCCAGCAGTTGGGCTAGCGGGAACACCGGGGAGCTGTTTTTT.

This clone has just one count. Within the sample, other DNA sequences also encode this same CDR3. The chain links TRBV5-3 to TRBJ1-6; D might be TRBD1 (6 bases). TRBV5-3 is designated an ORF whose function remains uncertain. This CDR3 has 13 residues. V was pared by 4 bases and J by 5 bases, with 7 bases between. DNA for the CDR3: TGTGCCAGAAGCCGGGACAATAATTCACCCCTCCACTTT. Translation: CARSRDNNSPLHF.

The J gene is TRBJ2-7, the V gene TRBV2; 8 bases map to TRBD1. CDR1 is SNHLY and CDR2 is FYNNEI in the germline V gene. The junction had 6 bases not matched to a gene; V was cut back by 8 bases and J by 3 bases. CDR3 length: 13 amino acids. CDR3 nucleotides: TGTGCCAGCGGACGGGACAGGCTCTACGAGCAGTACTTC. As protein: CASGRDRLYEQYF.

This chain connects TRBV28 to TRBJ1-4; no firm D call. This CDR3 comprises 15 residues. Germline V gene lookup returns CDR1 MDHEN and CDR2 SYDVKM. V dropped 3 bases and J dropped 4 bases, with 12 bases sitting between them. CDR3 DNA sequence: TGTGCCAGCAGTTTGTCGGGTGTTGGTAATGAAAAACTGTTTTTT. Translating gives CASSLSGVGNEKLFF.

The chain is built from TRBV11-2 and TRBJ2-1, with TRBD1 as a possible D gene (6 bases). V lost 4 bases and J lost 5, with 21 bases in between. Germline CDR1 is SGHAT and CDR2 is FQNNGV. This CDR3 is 17 amino acids long. The DNA for the CDR3 is TGTGCCAGCAGCTCCGCTCCCACAGGGAGTTGGGACAATGAGCAGTTCTTC. It is translated as CASSSAPTGSWDNEQFF.

The sample holds one count of this clone. The chain combines TRBV28 with TRBJ1-1; 11 nucleotides match TRBD1. The CDR3 runs to 14 residues. The junction had 5 bases not matched to a gene; V was cut back by 6 bases and J by 5 bases. CDR1 MDHEN and CDR2 SYDVKM come from the germline V gene. The CDR3 sequence is CASSLDRGHTEAFF. The CDR3 DNA is TGTGCCAGCAGCCTGGACAGGGGGCATACTGAAGCTTTCTTT.

In its sample, this clone was seen once. This chain uses TRBV5-6 with TRBJ2-5; D gene unclear. The CDR3 is 15 residues long. Germline V CDR1 and CDR2: SGHDT, YYEEEE. V dropped 0 bases and J dropped 1 base, with 10 bases sitting between them. The CDR3 DNA sequence: TGTGCCAGCAGCTTGGTTACGAACTTCCAAGAGACCCAGTACTTC. The encoded protein is CASSLVTNFQETQYF.

This clone was seen a single time. The chain links TRBV4-1 to TRBJ1-5; the D is unclear. Trimming cost V 5 bases and J 1 base, with 9 bases left between them. The germline V gene has CDR1 MGHRA and CDR2 YSYEKL. This CDR3 region has 14 residues. The CDR3 protein is CASSESGSNQPQHF. For the CDR3, the DNA is TGCGCCAGCAGCGAAAGCGGGAGCAATCAGCCCCAGCATTTT.

In regard to this clone: Different DNA sequences within this sample yield the same CDR3. The V and J genes are TRBV27 and TRBJ1-1; D gene ambiguous. The germline CDR1 and CDR2 sequences are MNHEY and SMNVEV (reference sequence). The CDR3 covers 14 residues. Trimming cost V 2 bases and J 1 base, with 8 bases left between them. CDR3 region: CASSLAGSNTEAFF. CDR3 nucleotide sequence: TGTGCCAGCAGTTTAGCAGGCTCGAACACTGAAGCTTTCTTT.

The chain carries TRBV5-4 and TRBJ2-3, with TRBD2 identical over 9 bases. Trimming removed 0 bases from V and 8 bases from J; junction bases left unmatched: 10. CDR1 and CDR2 (germline): SGHNT, YYREEE (reference sequence). This CDR3 contains 16 residues. The CDR3 DNA follows: TGTGCCAGCAGCTTGGGGGGCGGGGGGGTGTTGGGTACGCAGTATTTT. Translation: CASSLGGGGVLGTQYF.

The DNA of the CDR3 is TGTGCCAGCAGCGTAGAGTCTCTGACAGTCCCCTCACCGAATGAGCAGTTCTTC. This sequence encodes CASSVESLTVPSPNEQFF. The chain carries TRBV9 and TRBJ2-1, with D possibly matching TRBD1 (5 bases). CDR1 and CDR2 from the germline V gene are SGDLS and YYNGEE. The V and J ends lost 0 bases and 7 bases respectively, with 23 bases between them. The CDR3 extends over 18 amino acids.

The J gene is TRBJ1-4, the V gene TRBV4-2, with D possibly being TRBD1 (5 bases). CDR3 length: 16 residues. Trimming cost V 0 bases and J 8 bases, with 16 bases left between them. Germline V gene sequence: CDR1 LGHNA, CDR2 YNFKEQ. CDR3 region: CASSQDVGGAEEKLFF. The CDR3 DNA is TGTGCCAGCAGCCAAGATGTGGGGGGTGCAGAGGAAAAACTGTTTTTT.

The rearrangement links TRBV18 to TRBJ2-2; TRBD1 might be the D (5 bases). Deletions cut 2 bases from V and 1 base from J, with 11 bases between. The CDR3 runs 16 residues. From germline, CDR1 is KGHSH and CDR2 LQKENI. CDR3 in amino acids: CASSPRQGWNTGELFF. The CDR3 DNA follows: TGTGCCAGCTCACCAAGGCAGGGTTGGAACACCGGGGAGCTGTTTTTT.

V usage is TRBV27 and J usage is TRBJ2-2, with 9 bases fitting TRBD1. CDR3 length equals 14 residues. CDR1 is MNHEY, CDR2 SMNVEV, per germline (reference sequence). The V segment lost 1 base and the J segment 6 bases; nucleotides outside the gene matches: 0. The CDR3 sequence is CASSLWTGAGELFF. CDR3 DNA: TGTGCCAGCAGTTTATGGACAGGGGCCGGGGAGCTGTTTTTT.

This chain uses TRBV28 with TRBJ2-3; D unresolved. CDR1 MDHEN and CDR2 SYDVKM come from the germline V gene. The CDR3 runs 14 residues. Trimming removed 3 bases from V and 0 bases from J, with 7 bases in between. Here the CDR3 DNA reads TGTGCCAGCAGTTTGAGGCAGAGCACAGATACGCAGTATTTT. The encoded protein is CASSLRQSTDTQYF.

This sequence joins TRBV9 and TRBJ2-1; TRBD2 agrees at 10 bases. The length of the CDR3 is 15 residues. V was clipped by 0 bases and J by 7 bases; unmatched bases: 4. The germline V gene encodes CDR1 SGDLS and CDR2 YYNGEE. The CDR3 DNA reads as TGTGCCAGCAGCGTAGTAACTAGCGGGGTGAATGAGCAGTTCTTC. Its translation is CASSVVTSGVNEQFF.

The gene calls are TRBV7-9 and TRBJ1-1; TRBD1 might be the D (5 bases). This CDR3 contains 12 residues. The ends were cut back, 3 bases at V and 6 bases at J, with 8 bases in the middle. The germline gives CDR1 SEHNR, CDR2 FQNEAQ (reference sequence). CDR3 in DNA: TGTGCCAGCAGCTTCCAGGGCGCTGAAGCTTTCTTT. The encoded protein is CASSFQGAEAFF.

This sequence joins TRBV5-1 and TRBJ2-5; possible D gene TRBD2, 6 bases. Germline loops: CDR1 SGHRS, CDR2 YFSETQ. The CDR3 consists of 15 residues. V lost 7 bases and J 5 bases, leaving 21 bases between the germline ends. Here the CDR3 reads CASVPLAETGETQYF. The CDR3 nucleotides read TGCGCCAGCGTGCCTTTAGCGGAAACCGGGGAGACCCAGTACTTC.

The V call is TRBV7-2, the J call TRBJ2-4; weak D call: TRBD1 (6 bases). Trimming cost V 7 bases and J 7 bases, with 20 bases left between them. The CDR3 extends over 15 amino acids. Germline CDR1 and CDR2: SGHTA and FQGNSA. CDR3 in DNA: TGTGCCAGCACCCATAACAGGGCGCTCCCCAACATTCAGTACTTC. As protein: CASTHNRALPNIQYF. The variable domain in full, completed from reference TRBV7-2 and TRBJ2-4, reads GAGVSQSPSNKVTEKGKDVELRCDPISGHTALYWYRQSLGQGLEFLIYFQGNSAPDKSGLPSDRFSAERTGGSVSTLTIQRTQQEDSAVYLCASTHNRALPNIQYFGAGTRLSVL.

The V and J genes are TRBV7-9 and TRBJ2-5; TRBD2 agrees at 15 bases. Germline V gene data show CDR1 as SEHNR and CDR2 as FQNEAQ (reference sequence). The trim removed 4 bases at V and 1 base at J, leaving 7 bases unmatched. The length of the CDR3 is 18 residues. The CDR3 bases are TGTGCCAGCAGCTCCCCGGGACTAGCGGGAGGATCCCAAGAGACCCAGTACTTC. Residues: CASSSPGLAGGSQETQYF.

The chain employs TRBV27 and TRBJ2-2; D call uncertain. Trimming left V 3 bases short and J 0 bases short, with 8 bases between. The CDR3 covers 15 residues. Germline CDR1 MNHEY, CDR2 SMNVEV (reference sequence). DNA for the CDR3: TGTGCCAGCAGTTTCGCAGGCGCGAACACCGGGGAGCTGTTTTTT. Translating gives CASSFAGANTGELFF.

The chain joins TRBV29-1 to TRBJ2-7; the D gene is possibly TRBD2 (5 bases). Trimming removed 2 bases from V and 2 bases from J, with 10 bases in between. This CDR3 is built from 13 residues. Germline V lookup: CDR1 SQVTM, CDR2 ANQGSEA. The CDR3, as DNA: TGCAGCGTTGAATCCCGGGGAACCTACGAGCAGTACTTC. Encoded protein: CSVESRGTYEQYF.

This chain uses TRBV7-6 with TRBJ1-2, with TRBD1 as a possible D gene (5 bases). The V and J ends lost 5 bases and 2 bases respectively, with 9 bases between them. In germline, CDR1 is SGHVS, CDR2 FNYEAQ. The CDR3 runs 13 residues. The CDR3 here is CASSPDRNYGYTF. In DNA, the CDR3 is TGTGCCAGCAGCCCCGACAGAAACTATGGCTACACCTTC.